This T cell receptor (beta chain) was profiled in a study of cytomegalovirus exposure and HLA in healthy donors. The overall study: The approximately 130 validation repertoires were reported in a later analysis to have been generated on the same platform as the roughly 680 first-cohort repertoires.

Measured with immunoSEQ multiplex PCR; TCRdb has only the in-frame clones, and not every one. The sample includes under 80,000 clones, roughly 90% of them seen just once. There are 15 residues in the CDR3. V was cut by 8 bases and J by 0 bases, with 11 bases left in between. Germline CDR1 is MNHNS and CDR2 is SASEGT. Input material: PBMCs. The genes are TRBV6-1 and TRBJ2-6; D gene ambiguous. This receptor was obtained from a woman between 18 and 29 years old in good health and CMV-seronegative. CDR3 region: CASADWFSGANVLTF. The CDR3 region has the DNA TGTGCCAGCGCCGACTGGTTCTCTGGGGCCAACGTCCTGACTTTC.